Presented here are 5 T cell receptor beta chains from one specimen sequenced in a study of blood T cell repertoires in COVID-19. Clones were read by immunoSEQ multiplex PCR, and TCRdb kept only the in-frame ones, dropping some. The data contain 150,000 to 200,000 clones, 84% of them seen just once; the ten biggest clones take up about 15%. Input material: PBMCs or T cells enriched from blood (not recorded which). The receptors here all came from a man aged 45-65 years who had recovered from COVID-19.

The chain links TRBV6-5 to TRBJ1-1; D remains ambiguous. V shed 0 bases and J shed 1 base, with 9 bases lying between them. This CDR3 has 15 residues. The germline V gene has CDR1 MNHEY and CDR2 SVGAGI. The CDR3 DNA follows: TGTGCCAGCAGTTACTCGTTTCAGAAGAACACTGAAGCTTTCTTT. This codes for CASSYSFQKNTEAFF.

This chain uses TRBV2 with TRBJ2-7, with TRBD1 matching 10 bases. The CDR3 has 13 amino acids. Germline V lookup: CDR1 SNHLY, CDR2 FYNNEI. The trim removed 9 bases at V and 7 bases at J, leaving 9 bases unmatched. This chain's CDR3 is CASIAGTGVEQYF. The CDR3, as DNA: TGTGCCAGTATAGCCGGGACAGGGGTTGAGCAGTACTTC. Full variable domain (outside the CDR3, taken from reference TRBV2 and TRBJ2-7): EPEVTQTPSHQVTQMGQEVILRCVPISNHLYFYWYRQILGQKVEFLVSFYNNEISEKSEIFDDQFSVERPDGSNFTLKIRSTKLEDSAMYFCASIAGTGVEQYFGPGTRLTVT.

The gene calls are TRBV5-8 and TRBJ2-7; no reliable D call. This CDR3 has 12 residues. V was clipped by 0 bases and J by 3 bases, with 4 bases between them. Germline lookup yields CDR1 SGHTS and CDR2 YDEGEE. CDR3 sequence (DNA): TGTGCCAGCAGCTTGGTTAGCTACGAGCAGTACTTC. Residues: CASSLVSYEQYF. The full variable domain, with the rest looked up from reference TRBV5-8 and TRBJ2-7, is EAGVTQSPTHLIKTRGQQATLRCSPISGHTSVYWYQQALGLGLQFLLWYDEGEERNRGNFPPRFSGRQFPNYSSELNVNALELEDSALYLCASSLVSYEQYFGPGTRLTVT.

This clone has only a few counts. V usage is TRBV7-2 and J usage is TRBJ2-3, with TRBD2 matching 8 bases. Germline trimming cut 8 bases from V and 4 bases from J; bases unmatched to any gene: 8. This CDR3 is 14 amino acids long. Looked up from germline, CDR1 is SGHTA and CDR2 is FQGNSA. The CDR3: CASVDGGAADTQYF. Written as DNA, the CDR3 is TGTGCCAGCGTCGACGGGGGGGCAGCAGATACGCAGTATTTT.

The chain has TRBV6-6 and TRBJ2-7; 12 bases line up with TRBD1. Germline values: CDR1 MNHNY, CDR2 SVGAGI (reference sequence). This CDR3 contains 16 residues. Unmatched junction bases numbered 10, after V lost 7 bases and J lost 3 bases. This CDR3 reads CASNPGTGGKDYEQYF. The CDR3, as DNA: TGTGCCAGCAATCCCGGGACAGGGGGCAAAGACTACGAGCAGTACTTC.